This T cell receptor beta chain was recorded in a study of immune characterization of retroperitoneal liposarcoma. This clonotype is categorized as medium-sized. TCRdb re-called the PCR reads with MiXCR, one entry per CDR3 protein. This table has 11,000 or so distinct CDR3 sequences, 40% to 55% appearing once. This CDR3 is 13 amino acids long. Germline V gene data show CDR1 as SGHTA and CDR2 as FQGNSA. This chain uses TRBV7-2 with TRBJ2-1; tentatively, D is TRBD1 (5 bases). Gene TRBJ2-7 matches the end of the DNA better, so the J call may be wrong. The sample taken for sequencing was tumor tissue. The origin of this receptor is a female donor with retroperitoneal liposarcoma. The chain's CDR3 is CASSLDNYNEQYF. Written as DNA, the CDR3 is TGTGCCAGCAGCTTGGACAACTACAATGAGCAGTACTTC.